This T cell receptor (beta chain) was profiled in a study of T cells in Graves' hyperthyroidism and ophthalmopathy. The CDR3 loop spans 17 amino acids. Trimming removed 0 bases at V and 0 bases at J, with 12 bases between. The germline gives CDR1 SGHNT, CDR2 YYREEE (reference sequence). This clonotype showed up just a few times. TCR beta CDR3 regions were amplified from RNA transcripts. HTBI primers drove first-round RT-PCR of the TCR CDR3. TCRdb reprocessed the multiplex PCR reads via MiXCR and lists one record per CDR3 protein. Found here are roughly 260,000 distinct CDR3 sequences, about 15% of them singletons; the top ten hold roughly 13%.

This TCR derives from a woman in her thirties or forties with Graves' hyperthyroidism that later progressed to Graves' ophthalmopathy. This rearrangement joins TRBV5-4 to TRBJ2-2; D unclear. Specimen: blood. The CDR3 is CASSLAVSVSNTGELFF. DNA for the CDR3: TGTGCCAGCAGCTTGGCAGTTTCAGTCTCGAACACCGGGGAGCTGTTTTTT.